A single sample gave rise to the 24 T cell receptor beta chains below, sequenced in a study of human T cells and chemical hapten exposure. TCRdb called the RACE reads again in MiXCR, with one record for every CDR3 protein. The sample records 25,000 to 35,000 distinct CDR3 sequences, 7.4% being singletons. As to time point: healthy volunteer bleed at 2 weeks. Unfractionated whole blood yielded total RNA. The specimen sequenced was whole blood. The receptors shown here come from a human donor in good health. Some clones in this sample may be carry-over from other donors' samples.

The chain combines TRBV4-1 with TRBJ2-5; D uncertain. The ends were cut back, 4 bases at V and 1 base at J, with 7 bases in the middle. Per the germline V gene, CDR1 is MGHRA and CDR2 is YSYEKL. The CDR3 runs to 13 residues. The CDR3, as DNA: TGCGCCAGCAGCCGGACCCGCCAAGAGACCCAGTACTTC. Amino acid sequence: CASSRTRQETQYF.

This clonotype was seen many times. The chain links TRBV18 to TRBJ2-6, with D unresolved. The CDR3 has 16 amino acids. Germline V gene sequence: CDR1 KGHSH, CDR2 LQKENI. The V end lost 1 base, the J end lost 2 bases, and 9 bases lay between the germline ends. DNA of the CDR3: TGTGCCAGCTCACCACGGCAGAACCCTGGGGCCAACGTCCTGACTTTC. Translating it yields CASSPRQNPGANVLTF.

This clonotype was found a few times. The V gene is TRBV30, the J gene TRBJ1-4, with D perhaps TRBD1 (5 bases). The CDR3 has 15 amino acids. The V end lost 3 bases, the J end lost 7 bases, and 18 bases lay between the germline ends. Germline CDR1 is GTSNPN and CDR2 is SVGIG (reference sequence). In DNA form, the CDR3 reads TGTGCCTGGAGCCGAGACAGTCGGTTTGGTGAAAAACTGTTTTTT. Translating it yields CAWSRDSRFGEKLFF.

The table lists this clonotype with a few counts. The V and J genes are TRBV20-1 and TRBJ2-3, with 8 bases lining up with TRBD2. This CDR3 is built from 15 residues. Trimming cost V 1 base and J 2 bases; bases outside gene matches: 5. Looked up from germline, CDR1 is DFQATT and CDR2 is SNEGSKA (reference sequence). The chain's CDR3 is CSARVASGPTDTQYF. The CDR3 DNA follows: TGCAGTGCTAGAGTGGCTAGCGGGCCCACAGATACGCAGTATTTT.

The gene calls are TRBV2 and TRBJ1-1; D gene unclear. The CDR3 totals 14 residues. The germline V and J ends were trimmed by 2 bases and 3 bases, with 10 bases remaining between them. CDR1 SNHLY and CDR2 FYNNEI come from the germline V gene. The CDR3 nucleotides read TGTGCCAGCAGTGAACTAAGGGCCTACACTGAAGCTTTCTTT. Protein: CASSELRAYTEAFF.

This clonotype was counted at least ten times. The rearrangement joins TRBV15 to TRBJ2-2; D remains unclear. CDR1 LNHNV and CDR2 YYDKDF come from the germline V gene (reference sequence). V lost 0 bases and J 4 bases, leaving 6 bases between the germline ends. This CDR3 is 14 amino acids long. CDR3 DNA sequence: TGTGCCACCAGCAGAGATCAAGGCACCGGGGAGCTGTTTTTT. Its translation: CATSRDQGTGELFF.

J is TRBJ2-3 and V is TRBV15; D is uncertain. Germline CDR1 reads LNHNV; CDR2 reads YYDKDF (reference sequence). Trimming pared 3 bases from V and 8 bases from J, leaving 6 bases between. There are 11 residues in the CDR3. As DNA, the CDR3 is TGTGCCACCAGCAGTTTTGTTACGCAGTATTTT. Its protein is CATSSFVTQYF.

Turning to this clonotype: Compared with germline, one end of the junction differs, possibly owing to a read error. The J gene is TRBJ1-2, the V gene TRBV3-1; 11 bases map to TRBD1. This CDR3 spans 15 amino acids. CDR1 is LGHDT and CDR2 is YNNKEL in the germline V gene (reference sequence). CDR3 nucleotide sequence: TGTGCCAGCAGCCCCCTAGGGACAGGGGGGAATGGCGACACCTTC. This encodes CASSPLGTGGNGDTF. The full variable domain, completed using reference TRBV3-1 and TRBJ1-2, is DTAVSQTPKYLVTQMGNDKSIKCEQNLGHDTMYWYKQDSKKFLKIMFSYNNKELIINETVPNRFSPKSPDKAHLNLHINSLELGDSAVYFCASSPLGTGGNGDTFGSGTRLTVV.

This clonotype occurred many times. This sequence joins TRBV7-2 and TRBJ1-2; a weak D match, TRBD1 (5 bases). V lost 7 bases and J lost 6, with 15 bases in between. CDR1 SGHTA and CDR2 FQGNSA come from the germline V gene. CDR3 length: 13 amino acids. This CDR3 reads CASTPSREDGYTF. Written as DNA, the CDR3 is TGTGCCAGCACCCCAAGCAGGGAAGATGGCTACACCTTC.

This clonotype was seen a few times. This chain connects TRBV4-3 to TRBJ2-7; 8 bases agree with TRBD1. Germline-derived CDR1 and CDR2 are LGHNA and YSLEER. This CDR3 region has 15 residues. Trimming removed 4 bases from V and 0 bases from J; junction bases left unmatched: 5. CDR3 loop: CASSPDRGYSYEQYF. The CDR3 DNA reads TGCGCCAGCAGCCCCGACAGGGGTTACTCCTACGAGCAGTACTTC.

At least ten counts were recorded for this clonotype. This chain uses TRBV29-1 with TRBJ1-1; 8 bases are shared with TRBD1. The length of the CDR3 is 14 residues. Losses at the gene ends were 7 bases for V and 1 base for J; bases not matched to a gene: 8. CDR1 and CDR2 from the germline V gene are SQVTM and ANQGSEA. The CDR3 DNA sequence: TGCAGCGCAGATGGGACAGGCAGGAACACTGAAGCTTTCTTT. This translates into CSADGTGRNTEAFF. The whole variable domain, filled in from reference TRBV29-1 and TRBJ1-1, reads SAVISQKPSRDICQRGTSLTIQCQVDSQVTMMFWYRQQPGQSLTLIATANQGSEATYESGFVIDKFPISRPNLTFSTLTVSNMSPEDSSIYLCSADGTGRNTEAFFGQGTRLTVV.

At least ten counts were recorded for this clonotype. This chain joins TRBV7-2 and TRBJ2-5; D is ambiguous. V shed 3 bases and J shed 0 bases, with 2 bases lying between them. This CDR3 comprises 12 residues. CDR1 and CDR2 from the germline V gene are SGHTA and FQGNSA. The CDR3 DNA reads as TGTGCCAGCAGCTTGTACCAAGAGACCCAGTACTTC. It encodes CASSLYQETQYF.

This chain connects TRBV2 to TRBJ1-5; the D gene is possibly TRBD1 (5 bases). This CDR3 is 15 amino acids long. Trimming removed 5 bases at V and 5 bases at J, with 16 bases between. Germline-derived CDR1 and CDR2 are SNHLY and FYNNEI. The CDR3 spells CASSRGDGGYQPQHF. The CDR3, as DNA: TGTGCCAGCAGTCGAGGGGACGGTGGGTATCAGCCCCAGCATTTT. Full variable domain (missing parts from reference TRBV2 and TRBJ1-5): EPEVTQTPSHQVTQMGQEVILRCVPISNHLYFYWYRQILGQKVEFLVSFYNNEISEKSEIFDDQFSVERPDGSNFTLKIRSTKLEDSAMYFCASSRGDGGYQPQHFGDGTRLSIL.

The chain links TRBV10-3 to TRBJ1-4; unclear D gene. The germline V gene encodes CDR1 ENHRY and CDR2 SYGVKD. The CDR3 runs to 13 residues. The CDR3 region has the DNA TGTTCCTATCAACCCGGGTATCATGAAAAACTGTTTTTT. Translated, it gives CSYQPGYHEKLFF.

The gene calls are TRBV15 and TRBJ2-6; D is uncertain. The CDR3 has 17 amino acids. The germline CDR1 and CDR2 sequences are LNHNV and YYDKDF (reference sequence). V dropped 0 bases and J dropped 1 base, with 10 bases sitting between them. The CDR3 here is CATSREGIGSGANVLTF. In nucleotides, the CDR3 is TGTGCCACCAGCAGAGAGGGAATCGGGTCTGGGGCCAACGTCCTGACTTTC.

The gene calls are TRBV20-1 and TRBJ2-1, with TRBD1 matching over 7 bases. The germline CDR1 and CDR2 sequences are DFQATT and SNEGSKA (reference sequence). Trimming cost V 1 base and J 3 bases; bases outside gene matches: 3. There are 14 residues in the CDR3. The CDR3 DNA sequence: TGCAGTGCTAGAGGACAGGGTGGCTACAATGAGCAGTTCTTC. Protein: CSARGQGGYNEQFF.

The chain is built from TRBV6-5 and TRBJ1-6; D ambiguous. Germline V lookup: CDR1 MNHEY, CDR2 SVGAGI. The length of the CDR3 is 14 residues. The V gene lost 5 bases and the J gene lost 10 bases, with 15 bases spanning the gap. The DNA of the CDR3 is TGTGCCAGCAGTCCACCTGATCATTCATCACCCCTCCACTTT. This gives the protein CASSPPDHSSPLHF.

This clonotype was counted at least ten times. This sequence joins TRBV7-9 and TRBJ2-3, with D maybe TRBD2 (6 bases). Looked up from germline, CDR1 is SEHNR and CDR2 is FQNEAQ (reference sequence). CDR3 size: 15 residues. With 8 bases removed from V and 1 base from J, the gap between germline ends came to 16 bases. The CDR3 DNA sequence: TGTGCCAGCCGTCGTACCGGGACTGGCACAGATACGCAGTATTTT. Translating gives CASRRTGTGTDTQYF.

This clonotype was recorded a few times. V gene TRBV5-6 combines with J gene TRBJ1-2, with TRBD1 identical over 9 bases. There are 15 residues in the CDR3. V lost 2 bases to trimming and J lost 6 bases; unmatched junction nucleotides: 8. Per germline, CDR1 SGHDT and CDR2 YYEEEE. Here the CDR3 DNA reads TGTGCCAGCAGCTTAATTGGGACAGGGCAAGATGGCTACACCTTC. It encodes CASSLIGTGQDGYTF.

This clonotype was observed a handful of times. The CDR3 nucleotides read TGTGCCAGCAGCCAAACCCGGATGAAGGGGGACGCTGAAGCTTTCTTT. This encodes CASSQTRMKGDAEAFF. The V call is TRBV3-1, the J call TRBJ1-1, with D possibly TRBD1 on 6 matching bases. CDR1 and CDR2 from the germline V gene are LGHDT and YNNKEL (reference sequence). The CDR3 consists of 16 residues. V gave up 2 bases and J gave up 6 bases, with 19 bases separating them.

There are many counts of this clonotype. The rearrangement links TRBV6-2 or TRBV6-3 to TRBJ2-3; the D gene is possibly TRBD2 (5 bases). The V gene lost 6 bases and the J gene lost 13 bases, with 20 bases spanning the gap. Germline V gives CDR1 MNHEY, CDR2 SVGEGT. The CDR3 has 13 amino acids. CDR3 residues: CASRSPSYVMEYF. As DNA, the CDR3 is TGTGCCAGCAGGTCCCCTAGCTATGTCATGGAGTATTTT.

Many counts were recorded for this clonotype. The V gene is TRBV5-6, the J gene TRBJ2-5, with TRBD2 identical over 7 bases. From germline, CDR1 is SGHDT and CDR2 YYEEEE. The ends lost 4 bases at V and 1 base at J; junction bases unmatched: 1. The CDR3 runs 13 residues. The CDR3 DNA follows: TGTGCCAGCAGCCCGGGGGGCCAAGAGACCCAGTACTTC. Translated, it gives CASSPGGQETQYF.

There are many counts of this clonotype. The V gene is TRBV7-2, the J gene TRBJ2-7; no firm D call. CDR1 is SGHTA and CDR2 is FQGNSA in the germline V gene. V lost 5 bases, J lost 1 base, and 15 bases lay in between. The CDR3 loop spans 15 amino acids. The CDR3 DNA follows: TGTGCCAGCAGCACTCGACATCCCGGATCCTACGAGCAGTACTTC. It specifies CASSTRHPGSYEQYF.

This clonotype was counted at least ten times. The V gene is TRBV6-5, the J gene TRBJ1-6, with TRBD1 as a possible D gene (6 bases). The CDR3 length is 13 residues. CDR1 and CDR2 (germline): MNHEY, SVGAGI. The germline V and J ends were trimmed by 5 bases and 9 bases, with 11 bases remaining between them. For the CDR3, the DNA is TGTGCCAGCAGTGGGGACATCGCTTCACCCCTCCACTTT. This sequence encodes CASSGDIASPLHF.